This T cell receptor beta chain was obtained from a study of blood T cell repertoires in COVID-19. Study-wide background: Whether acute or convalescent, the COVID-19 samples came from the United States, Italy and Spain.

CDR3 length: 14 amino acids. Looked up from germline, CDR1 is MGHRA and CDR2 is YSYEKL. With 2 bases removed from V and 3 bases from J, the gap between germline ends came to 11 bases. The data were produced by immunoSEQ multiplex PCR, yet TCRdb's version contains in-frame clones alone and is incomplete. The sample yields hundreds of thousands of clones, 89% seen once. Sequenced: peripheral blood. The chain links TRBV4-1 to TRBJ2-7, with D possibly matching TRBD1 (7 bases). The TCR originated in a man between 18 and 29 years old with COVID-19, enrolled during active disease. CDR3 in DNA: TGCGCCAGCAGCCAACCCAGGGGGGACTACGAGCAGTACTTC. This translates into CASSQPRGDYEQYF.